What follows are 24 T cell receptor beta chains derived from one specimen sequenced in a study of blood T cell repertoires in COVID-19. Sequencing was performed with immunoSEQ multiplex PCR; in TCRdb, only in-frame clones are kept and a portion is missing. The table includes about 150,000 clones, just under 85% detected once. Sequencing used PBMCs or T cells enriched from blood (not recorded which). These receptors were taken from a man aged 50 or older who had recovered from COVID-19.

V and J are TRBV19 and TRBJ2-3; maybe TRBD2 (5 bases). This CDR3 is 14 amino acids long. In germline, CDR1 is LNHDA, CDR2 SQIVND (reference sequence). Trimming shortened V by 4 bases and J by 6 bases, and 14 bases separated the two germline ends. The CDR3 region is CASSRAAPADTQYF. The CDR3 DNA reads TGTGCCAGTAGTAGAGCGGCCCCTGCCGATACGCAGTATTTT. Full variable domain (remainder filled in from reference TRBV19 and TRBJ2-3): DGGITQSPKYLFRKEGQNVTLSCEQNLNHDAMYWYRQDPGQGLRLIYYSQIVNDFQKGDIAEGYSVSREKKESFPLTVTSAQKNPTAFYLCASSRAAPADTQYFGPGTRLTVL.

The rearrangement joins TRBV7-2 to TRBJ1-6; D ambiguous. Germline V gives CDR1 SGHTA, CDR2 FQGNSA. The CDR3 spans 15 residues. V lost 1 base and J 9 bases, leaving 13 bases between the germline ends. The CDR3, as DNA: TGTGCCAGCAGCTTAGTTTTCGGGTATGGTTCACCCCTCCACTTT. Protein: CASSLVFGYGSPLHF.

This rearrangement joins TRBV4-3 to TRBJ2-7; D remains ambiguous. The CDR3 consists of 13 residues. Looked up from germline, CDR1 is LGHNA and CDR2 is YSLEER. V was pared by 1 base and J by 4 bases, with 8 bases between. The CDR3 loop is CASSQARLYEQYF. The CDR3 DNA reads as TGCGCCAGCAGCCAAGCCAGACTTTACGAGCAGTACTTC.

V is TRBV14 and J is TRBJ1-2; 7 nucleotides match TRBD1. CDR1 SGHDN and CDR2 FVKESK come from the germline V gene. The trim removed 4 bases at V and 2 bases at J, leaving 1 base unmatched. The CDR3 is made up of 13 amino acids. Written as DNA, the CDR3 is TGTGCCAGCAGCCGGGGACAGAACTATGGCTACACCTTC. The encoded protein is CASSRGQNYGYTF.

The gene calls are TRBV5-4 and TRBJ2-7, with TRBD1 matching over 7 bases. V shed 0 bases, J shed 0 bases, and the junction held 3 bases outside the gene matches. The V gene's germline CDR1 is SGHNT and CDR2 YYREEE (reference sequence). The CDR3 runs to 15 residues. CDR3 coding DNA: TGTGCCAGCAGCTTGGGACAGGGAAGCTCCTACGAGCAGTACTTC. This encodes CASSLGQGSSYEQYF.

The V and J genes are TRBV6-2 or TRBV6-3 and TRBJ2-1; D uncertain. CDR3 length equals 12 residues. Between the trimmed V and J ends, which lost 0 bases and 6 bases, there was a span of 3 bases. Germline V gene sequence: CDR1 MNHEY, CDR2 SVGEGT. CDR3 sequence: CASSYSGNEQFF. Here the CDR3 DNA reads TGTGCCAGCAGTTACTCCGGCAATGAGCAGTTCTTC.

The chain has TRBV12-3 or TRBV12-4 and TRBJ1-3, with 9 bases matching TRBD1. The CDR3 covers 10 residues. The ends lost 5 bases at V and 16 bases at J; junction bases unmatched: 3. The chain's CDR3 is CASSRDRAYF. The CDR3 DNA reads TGTGCCAGCAGTCGGGACAGGGCCTATTTT.

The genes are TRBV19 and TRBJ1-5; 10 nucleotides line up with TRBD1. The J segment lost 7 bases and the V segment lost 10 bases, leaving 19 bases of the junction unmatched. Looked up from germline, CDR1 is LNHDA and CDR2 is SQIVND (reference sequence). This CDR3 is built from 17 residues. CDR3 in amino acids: CATKLWGDRGSGQPQHF. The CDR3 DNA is TGTGCCACCAAATTGTGGGGGGACAGGGGAAGTGGGCAGCCCCAGCATTTT.

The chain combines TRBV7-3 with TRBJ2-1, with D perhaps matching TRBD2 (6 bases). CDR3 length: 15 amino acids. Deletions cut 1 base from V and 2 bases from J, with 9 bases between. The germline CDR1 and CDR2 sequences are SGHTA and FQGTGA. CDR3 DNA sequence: TGTGCCAGCAGCTTAAGCGGGGCTGCCTACAATGAGCAGTTCTTC. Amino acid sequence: CASSLSGAAYNEQFF.

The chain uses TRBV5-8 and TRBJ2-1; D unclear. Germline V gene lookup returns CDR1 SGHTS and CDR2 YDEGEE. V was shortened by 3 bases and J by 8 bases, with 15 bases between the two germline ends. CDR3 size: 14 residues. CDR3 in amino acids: CASSSGQIVDEQFF. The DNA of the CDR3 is TGTGCCAGCAGCTCAGGCCAGATTGTCGATGAGCAGTTCTTC.

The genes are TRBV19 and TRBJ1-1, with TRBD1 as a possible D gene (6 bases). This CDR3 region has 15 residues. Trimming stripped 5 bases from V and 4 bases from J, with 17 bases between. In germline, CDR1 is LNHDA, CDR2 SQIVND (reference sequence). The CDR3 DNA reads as TGTGCCAGTAGTCCACCTAGACAGGCGACCACTGAAGCTTTCTTT. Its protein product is CASSPPRQATTEAFF. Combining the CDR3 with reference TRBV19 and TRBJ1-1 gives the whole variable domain DGGITQSPKYLFRKEGQNVTLSCEQNLNHDAMYWYRQDPGQGLRLIYYSQIVNDFQKGDIAEGYSVSREKKESFPLTVTSAQKNPTAFYLCASSPPRQATTEAFFGQGTRLTVV.

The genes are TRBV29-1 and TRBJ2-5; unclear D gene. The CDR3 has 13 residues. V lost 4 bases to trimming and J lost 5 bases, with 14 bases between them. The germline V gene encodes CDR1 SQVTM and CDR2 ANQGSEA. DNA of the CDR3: TGCAGCGTTGCCCCCACCCCCCGGGAGACCCAGTACTTC. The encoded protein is CSVAPTPRETQYF. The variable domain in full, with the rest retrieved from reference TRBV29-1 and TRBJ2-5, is SAVISQKPSRDICQRGTSLTIQCQVDSQVTMMFWYRQQPGQSLTLIATANQGSEATYESGFVIDKFPISRPNLTFSTLTVSNMSPEDSSIYLCSVAPTPRETQYFGPGTRLLVL.

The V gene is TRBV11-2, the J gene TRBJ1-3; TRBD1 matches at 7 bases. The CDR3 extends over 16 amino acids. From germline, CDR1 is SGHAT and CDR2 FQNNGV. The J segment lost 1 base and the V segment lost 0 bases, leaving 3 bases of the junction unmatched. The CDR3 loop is CASSLDRGRSGNTIYF. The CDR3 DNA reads TGTGCCAGCAGCTTAGACAGGGGGAGATCTGGAAACACCATATATTTT.

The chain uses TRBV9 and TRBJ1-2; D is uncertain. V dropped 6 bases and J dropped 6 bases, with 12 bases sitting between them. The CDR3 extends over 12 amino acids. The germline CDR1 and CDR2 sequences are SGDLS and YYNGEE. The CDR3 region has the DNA TGTGCCAGCAACTGGGCGGGCGATGGCTACACCTTC. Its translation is CASNWAGDGYTF. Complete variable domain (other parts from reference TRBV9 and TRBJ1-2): DSGVTQTPKHLITATGQRVTLRCSPRSGDLSVYWYQQSLDQGLQFLIQYYNGEERAKGNILERFSAQQFPDLHSELNLSSLELGDSALYFCASNWAGDGYTFGSGTRLTVV.

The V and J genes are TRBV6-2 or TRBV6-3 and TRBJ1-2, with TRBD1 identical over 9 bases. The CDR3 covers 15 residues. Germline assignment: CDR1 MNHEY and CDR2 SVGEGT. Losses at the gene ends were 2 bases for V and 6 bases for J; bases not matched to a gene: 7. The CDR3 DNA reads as TGTGCCAGCAGTTACGGCTGGAGGGACAGGGATGGCTACACCTTC. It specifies CASSYGWRDRDGYTF.

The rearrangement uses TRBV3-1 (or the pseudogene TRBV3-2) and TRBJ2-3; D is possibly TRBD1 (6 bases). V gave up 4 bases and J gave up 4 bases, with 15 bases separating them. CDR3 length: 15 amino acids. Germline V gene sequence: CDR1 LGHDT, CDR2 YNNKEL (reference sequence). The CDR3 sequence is CASSPPEGVADTQYF. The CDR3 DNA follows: TGTGCCAGCAGCCCACCCGAGGGGGTCGCAGATACGCAGTATTTT.

Here the CDR3 reads CASKLATEAFF. CDR3 nucleotides: TGTGCCAGCAAGTTGGCCACTGAAGCTTTCTTT. The V gene is TRBV6-5, the J gene TRBJ1-1; D uncertain. The CDR3 length is 11 residues. V lost 7 bases and J 4 bases, leaving 7 bases between the germline ends. CDR1 is MNHEY, CDR2 SVGAGI, per germline.

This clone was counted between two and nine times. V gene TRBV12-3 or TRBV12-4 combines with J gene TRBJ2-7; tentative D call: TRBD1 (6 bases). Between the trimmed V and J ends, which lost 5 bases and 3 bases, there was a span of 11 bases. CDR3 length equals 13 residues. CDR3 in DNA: TGTGCCAGCAGTCTGACAGGAAACTACGAGCAGTACTTC. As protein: CASSLTGNYEQYF.

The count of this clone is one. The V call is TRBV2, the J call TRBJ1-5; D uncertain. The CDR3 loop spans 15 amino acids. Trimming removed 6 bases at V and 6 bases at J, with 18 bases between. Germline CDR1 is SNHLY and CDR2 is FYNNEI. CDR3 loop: CASSGILPRSQPQHF. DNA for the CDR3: TGTGCCAGCAGCGGGATCCTCCCCCGGAGTCAGCCCCAGCATTTT.

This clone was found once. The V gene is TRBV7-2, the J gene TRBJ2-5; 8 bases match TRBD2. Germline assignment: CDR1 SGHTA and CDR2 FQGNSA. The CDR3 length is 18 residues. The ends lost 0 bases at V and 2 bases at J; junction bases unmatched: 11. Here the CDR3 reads CASSLANIAGGFQETQYF. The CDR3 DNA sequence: TGTGCCAGCAGCTTAGCGAATATTGCGGGGGGATTTCAAGAGACCCAGTACTTC. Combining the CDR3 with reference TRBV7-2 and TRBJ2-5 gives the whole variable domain GAGVSQSPSNKVTEKGKDVELRCDPISGHTALYWYRQSLGQGLEFLIYFQGNSAPDKSGLPSDRFSAERTGGSVSTLTIQRTQQEDSAVYLCASSLANIAGGFQETQYFGPGTRLLVL.

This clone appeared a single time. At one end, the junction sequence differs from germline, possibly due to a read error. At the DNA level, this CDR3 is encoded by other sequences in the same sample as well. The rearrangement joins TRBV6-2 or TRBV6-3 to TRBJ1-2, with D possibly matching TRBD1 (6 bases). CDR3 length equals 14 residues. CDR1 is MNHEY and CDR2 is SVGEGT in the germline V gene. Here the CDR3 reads CASSYRQGYNGYTF. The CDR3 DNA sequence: TGTGCCAGCAGTTACCGCCAGGGGTATAACGGCTACACCTTT.

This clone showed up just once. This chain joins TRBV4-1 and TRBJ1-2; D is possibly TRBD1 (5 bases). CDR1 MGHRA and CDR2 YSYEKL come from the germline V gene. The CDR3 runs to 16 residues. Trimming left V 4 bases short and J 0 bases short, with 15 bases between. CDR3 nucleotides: TGCGCCAGCAGCCTCAGGCTTACGGGGGCTAACTATGGCTACACCTTC. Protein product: CASSLRLTGANYGYTF.

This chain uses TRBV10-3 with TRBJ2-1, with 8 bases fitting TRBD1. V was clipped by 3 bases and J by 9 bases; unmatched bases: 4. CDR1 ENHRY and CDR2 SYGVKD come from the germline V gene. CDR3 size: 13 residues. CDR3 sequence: CAISDRGRSEQFF. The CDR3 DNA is TGTGCCATCAGTGACAGGGGGCGGAGTGAGCAGTTCTTC.

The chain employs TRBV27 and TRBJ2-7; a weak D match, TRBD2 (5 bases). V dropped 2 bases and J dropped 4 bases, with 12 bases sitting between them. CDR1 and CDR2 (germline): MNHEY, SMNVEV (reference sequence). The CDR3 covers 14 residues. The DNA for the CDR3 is TGTGCCAGCAGTTTAGGGCGGACTTCTTACGAGCAGTACTTC. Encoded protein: CASSLGRTSYEQYF.